A single TCR beta chain is shown here with its context. Its matching antigen is unknown. The data belong to a study of cytomegalovirus exposure and HLA in healthy donors. Study results and limitations: Specific recognition of CMV antigens was confirmed in vitro for three chains (all CMV-associated). Most TCR sequences were rare, but some public TCRs occurred in many donors.

The protocol was immunoSEQ multiplex PCR, while the TCRdb copy is restricted to in-frame clones and leaves out a portion. The sample carries about 160,000 clones, approximately 86% recorded once. The sequencing input was PBMCs. The TCR sequence derives from a woman aged 18-29 years in good health and CMV-seronegative.

In DNA, the CDR3 is TGTGCCAGCAGTTTATCGATTATTTCTATTGCGGGGGGGGTAGCAGATACGCAGTATTTT. This gives the protein CASSLSIISIAGGVADTQYF. The V gene is TRBV27, the J gene TRBJ2-3; TRBD2 matches at 9 bases. The CDR3 is made up of 20 amino acids. The junction had 17 bases not matched to a gene; V was cut back by 0 bases and J by 4 bases. The germline CDR1 and CDR2 sequences are MNHEY and SMNVEV (reference sequence).